The T cell receptor (beta chain) under discussion was sequenced for a study of T-cell reconstitution after alpha-beta-depleted transplantation in children listed by TCRdb under 2016. With respect to the entire study: Using TCR repertoire profiling, the study quantitatively followed how T-cell immune reconstitution unfolded in children after TCRalphabeta/CD19-depleted allogeneic hematopoietic cell transplantation.

Counted from cysteine to phenylalanine, this CDR3 has 13 amino acids. Kept here is only the CDR3 DNA, which spans 39 bases and is read in frame from base 1. About this clonotype itself: What antigen it recognizes has not been identified. No base quality information exists; no much larger clone differs at one position.

Library preparation was by PCR. Data came from an Illumina HiSeq 2500. To normalize quantification of the TCRbeta repertoire, the TCR libraries were built with molecular barcoding that relied on unique molecular identifiers. The public reads were reanalyzed by TCRdb: fastp trimming at Q25, MiXCR alignment, in-frame beta chains only. Identical CDR3 protein sequences are pooled into one entry, listed with their most common genes and DNA. In this sample the table shows around 680,000 distinct CDR3 sequences, roughly 15% of which occur a single time. Of the sample, under 1.2% falls within the top ten clones.

The clonotype originates from a human donor who donated a stem cell graft to a child with acute myeloid leukemia. The chain links TRBV21-1 with TRBJ2-3; the D call of TRBD2 is as the table states it, not checked on the DNA. TRBV21-1 is described as a pseudogene. The sample here was PBMCs from the stem cell graft donor, taken from the stem cell graft. The sequence in DNA is TGTGCCCGCCCGCGGGGATGCACAGATACGCAGTATTTT. The encoded protein is CARPRGCTDTQYF.